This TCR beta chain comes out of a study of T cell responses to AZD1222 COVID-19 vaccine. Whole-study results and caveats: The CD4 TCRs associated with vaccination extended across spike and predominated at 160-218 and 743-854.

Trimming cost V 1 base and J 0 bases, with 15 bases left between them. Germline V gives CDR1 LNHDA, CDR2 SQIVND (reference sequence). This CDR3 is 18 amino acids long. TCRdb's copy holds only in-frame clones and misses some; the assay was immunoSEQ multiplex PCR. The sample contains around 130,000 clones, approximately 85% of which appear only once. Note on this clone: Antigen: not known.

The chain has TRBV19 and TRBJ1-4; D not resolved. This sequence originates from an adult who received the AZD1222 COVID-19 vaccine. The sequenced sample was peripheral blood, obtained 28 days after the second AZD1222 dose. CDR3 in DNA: TGTGCCAGTAGTATAGTTTCTCCGGTCGGAGCAACTAATGAAAAACTGTTTTTT. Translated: CASSIVSPVGATNEKLFF.